A single T cell receptor beta chain is shown here with its context. The target of this receptor is not known. Per-base quality was not reported, and no clone a single base away is much larger than it. The data are from a study of blood T cells in healthy people across ages (dated by TCRdb to between 2014 and 2016). Looking at the study overall: Template switching captured roughly one uniquely barcoded TCR beta cDNA molecule per two T cells in model experiments. To track age-related changes in TCR beta repertoire diversity, the study relied on deep sequencing normalized with unique cDNA molecular identifiers. Four age groups were formed from the donors: young (average approximately 15 years), middle-aged (approximately 42), aged (approximately 60) and long-lived (around 82). To avoid experimental bias, donors of different ages were randomly spread across the sequencing lanes. The study analyzed two additional independent replicas of 1 million unique cDNA reads from the same blood draw for two donors, one aged 18 to 30 and one aged 80 or older. The investigation overall reported the following: Donor CMV infection status was unknown, potentially confounding age-related changes in expanded clonotypes. Conclusive comparison of naive and antigen-experienced compartments was prevented by the profiling of bulk unsorted PBMCs. The percentage of naive T cells measured by flow cytometry correlated strongly with observed TCR beta diversity. Compared with the aged group, the long-lived group had more naive CD4+ T cells, fewer expanded clones and increased TCR diversity, suggesting age selection. Observed TCR beta diversity per million T cells fell roughly linearly with age, and a significant reduction was already apparent by age roughly 40. Estimates of total diversity from one million sequenced T cells were regarded as lower bounds and underestimates.

The approximately 40 donors, aged about 6 to 95 years, were systemically healthy Caucasian individuals from Russia. Each donor gave about 9.7 milliliters of peripheral blood, drawn into EDTA-treated Vacutainer tubes. Ficoll-Paque density-gradient centrifugation was used to isolate PBMCs, with at least 7 million per sample. Total RNA, at least 6 micrograms per sample, was extracted from PBMCs with Trizol reagent. For every donor, an aliquot of PBMCs went through flow cytometry to measure the percentages of naive CD45RAhigh/CD27high T cells. Libraries were made using 5' RACE. Instrument used: Illumina HiSeq 2500. A second 7 to 11 cycle PCR used a sample-barcoded 5' primer and a J-beta primer mix. A unique molecular identifier was introduced onto each TCR beta cDNA molecule by a template-switch 5' adaptor carrying 12 random nucleotides. Each sample yielded at least 3 million CDR3-containing paired-end reads. The Mint cDNA synthesis kit, primed by a TRBC-specific oligonucleotide, was used to synthesize first-strand cDNA from all RNA. Following uracil-DNA glycosylase treatment, all cDNA underwent a first 18-cycle PCR with the universal primers M1SS and BC2_uni_R. The paper's data handling went like this. For normalization, 1 million high-quality reads, each with a distinct molecular identifier, were randomly selected from each sample. Reads with shared molecular identifiers were discarded instead of being binned into consensus sequences. CDR3 identification, clonotype clustering and error correction used MiTCR with a Q25 quality threshold and the strictest error-elimination algorithm. Lower-bound total TCR beta diversity was estimated with a nonparametric unseen species model using Euler transformation. In TCRdb, the public reads were trimmed at Q25 with fastp and aligned with MiXCR, with productive beta chains retained. Entries that share a CDR3 protein sequence are merged under the most common genes and DNA. The V and J calls, along with clone size, are taken from TCRdb and not from the paper's own processing. The sample data list around 1.5 million distinct CDR3 sequences, and approximately 38% of these were observed just once. Roughly 7.7% of the sample rests with the top ten.

Spanning cysteine to phenylalanine, the CDR3 consists of 15 amino acids. The sequence is cut down to CDR3 DNA, 45 bases in frame from base 1. Via the germline V gene (reference sequence), CDR1 is DFQATT and CDR2 SNEGSKA. This TCR was recovered from a woman aged 18-35 years in good health. Sequencing input: blood. The chain is made from TRBV20-1 and TRBJ2-5, and TRBD1 aligns with 7 junction nucleotides. Near its end, the DNA agrees better with TRBJ2-7, so the J call may be wrong. The sequenced DNA is TGCAGTGCACAACGACAGGGAAACACGCAGTACGAGCAGTACTTC. Its translation reads: CSAQRQGNTQYEQYF.